Listed below are T cell receptor beta chains from one sample, sequenced in a study of identical twins. TCRdb processed the 5' RACE reads anew with MiXCR; each CDR3 protein has one entry. Of hundreds of thousands of distinct CDR3 sequences listed, roughly 8.6% are singletons. These data also featured in a second study, about yellow fever vaccine responses in identical twins.

The sample comprised memory (CD45RO+) T cells sorted from blood. The receptors originated from a woman aged 18-29 years in good health. The CDR3 runs from the conserved cysteine through the conserved F or W. The D gene is left open where the match is weak. Size tells how often a clone was seen (once, few, many) or the class of an expanded clone, and some rows leave it out.

TRBJ2-3 | TRBV7-8 | TRBD2 | few | TGTGCCAGCAGCTCAACTAGCGGGGCCTCTACAGATACGCAGTATTTT | CASSSTSGASTDTQYF
TRBJ2-3 | TRBV20-1 | NA | many | TGCAGTGCTAGCACCAGTACAGATACGCAGTATTTT | CSASTSTDTQYF
TRBJ2-5 | TRBV7-9 | NA | NA | TGTGCCAGCAGCCCTGCCCCGGGACCGCAAGAGACCCAGTACTTC | CASSPAPGPQETQYF
TRBJ2-1 | TRBV5-1 | NA | few | TGCGCCAGCAGCTTGGATGGGGGGGCAGGCAATGAGCAGTTCTTC | CASSLDGGAGNEQFF
TRBJ2-3 | TRBV10-2 | NA | few | TGCGCCAGCAGTGAATCAGCGGCCCAATACACAGATACGCAGTATTTT | CASSESAAQYTDTQYF
TRBJ1-5 | TRBV24-1 | TRBD1 | many | TGTGCCACCAGTTCAGCAGCACGAGGGGGCGGACAGCCCCAGCATTTT | CATSSAARGGGQPQHF
TRBJ2-1 | TRBV7-2 | NA | few | TGTGCCAGCAGCTTAGTATCGGGGGCCAAAGGGTATGAGCAGTTCTTC | CASSLVSGAKGYEQFF
TRBJ1-1 | TRBV16 | NA | many | TGTGCCAGCAGCCCCCGACTAGGGAACACTGAAGCTTTCTTT | CASSPRLGNTEAFF
TRBJ2-5 | TRBV5-1 | TRBD2 | few | TGCGCCAGCAGCTTTCGTATCACTAGCGGAGTCCAAGAGACCCAGTACTTC | CASSFRITSGVQETQYF
TRBJ2-3 | TRBV15 | TRBD1 | NA | TGTGCCACCAGCAGGGAACCGGGACAGGGAACAGATACGCAGTATTTT | CATSREPGQGTDTQYF
TRBJ2-5 | TRBV11-2 | TRBD1 | NA | TGTGCCAGCAGCTCTACGACAGGGATGTATGGAGAGACCCAGTACTTC | CASSSTTGMYGETQYF
TRBJ2-7 | TRBV11-3 | NA | many | TGTGCCAGCAGCTCCGAAGTTATGGGGGGAAGCGTCTACGAGCAGTACTTC | CASSSEVMGGSVYEQYF
TRBJ2-2 | TRBV18 | NA | few | TGTGCCAGCTCAGCGAACACCGGGGAGCTGTTTTTT | CASSANTGELFF
TRBJ1-1 | TRBV5-1 | NA | many | TGCGCCAGCAGCTTGGGCGAGGTTACGAACACTGAAGCTTTCTTT | CASSLGEVTNTEAFF
TRBJ2-1 | TRBV5-1 | TRBD2 | NA | TGCGCCAGTAGCGGGACTAGCGGGAGTAATGAGCAGTTCTTC | CASSGTSGSNEQFF
TRBJ1-2 | TRBV27 | TRBD1 | many | TGTGCCAGCAGTTTATCGCGTCCCGGGACAGGGAACTATGGCTACACCTTC | CASSLSRPGTGNYGYTF
TRBJ1-5 | TRBV4-1 | TRBD1 | NA | TGCGCCAGCAGCCAAAGCGTTCAGGGGGTGATTCAGCCCCAGCATTTT | CASSQSVQGVIQPQHF
TRBJ1-1 | TRBV28 | NA | many | TGTGCCAGCAGTTTCCAGGGACTGCACACTGAAGCTTTCTTT | CASSFQGLHTEAFF
TRBJ2-1 | TRBV20-1 | TRBD2 | few | TGCTGTGCTAGAGATCGGACTAGCGGACGGACCTACAATGAGCAGTTCTTC | CCARDRTSGRTYNEQFF
TRBJ2-3 | TRBV5-4 | TRBD2 | NA | TGTGCCAGCAGCCATACTAGCGGGTACGGCACAGATACGCAGTATTTT | CASSHTSGYGTDTQYF
TRBJ2-5 | TRBV20-1 | NA | many | TGCAGTGCTAGTTATCCTAGCCCAGAGACCCAGTACTTC | CSASYPSPETQYF
TRBJ2-3 | TRBV5-6 | NA | few | TGTGCCAGCAGCGCCACGAACACAGATACGCAGTATTTT | CASSATNTDTQYF
TRBJ1-4 | TRBV5-1 | NA | many | TGCGCCAGCAGCTTGGACCGGACCGATAATGAAAAACTGTTTTTT | CASSLDRTDNEKLFF
TRBJ2-5 | TRBV28 | TRBD2 | NA | TGTGCCAGCAGTTTTCCCCTAGCGGGTATCCAAGAGGCCCAGTACTTC | CASSFPLAGIQEAQYF
TRBJ2-1 | TRBV6-1 | TRBD2 | NA | TGTGCCAGCAGTGAAGGGAGTCGGGCGGGAGGTACGAATGAGCAGTTCTTC | CASSEGSRAGGTNEQFF
TRBJ2-3 | TRBV3-1 | TRBD2 | few | TGTGCCAGCAGCCAAGATCACGGTAGCGGGGGAGATACGCAGTATTTT | CASSQDHGSGGDTQYF
TRBJ2-6 | TRBV12-3/TRBV12-4 | NA | many | TGTGCCAGCAGCTCCGGACAGCTGGGCTCTGGGGCCAACGTCCTGACTTTC | CASSSGQLGSGANVLTF
TRBJ1-2 | TRBV3-1 | NA | NA | TGTGCCAGCGAGTCGGCAGGTAGTGGCTACACCTTC | CASESAGSGYTF
TRBJ1-5 | TRBV20-1 | NA | few | TGCAGTGCTAGTCCCAGTGGGAATCAGCCCCAGCATTTT | CSASPSGNQPQHF
TRBJ2-1 | TRBV7-9 | TRBD2 | NA | TGTGCCAGCAGCTTAGAGGCCGTGACTAGCGGGAGGAATGAGCAGTTCTTC | CASSLEAVTSGRNEQFF
TRBJ1-1 | TRBV6-5 | NA | few | TGTGCCAGCAGTTACCGTGGCAGGGCTGAGGCTGAAGCTTTCTTT | CASSYRGRAEAEAFF
TRBJ1-1 | TRBV6-1 | TRBD1 | few | TGTGCCAGCAGTGAGGACAGGGGGCGGACTGAAGCTTTCTTT | CASSEDRGRTEAFF
TRBJ2-1 | TRBV2 | NA | NA | TGTGCCAGCAGTGAGGAACTGTACAATGAGCAGTTCTTC | CASSEELYNEQFF
TRBJ2-1 | TRBV6-1 | TRBD1 | NA | TGTGCCAGCAGCGAACACACAGGGGTGTCCGAGCAGTTCTTC | CASSEHTGVSEQFF
TRBJ2-2 | TRBV12-3/TRBV12-4 | NA | NA | TGTGCCAGCAGTTTACTAGGGCCCGGGGAGCTGTTTTTT | CASSLLGPGELFF
TRBJ2-2 | TRBV6-1 | NA | few | TGTGCCAGCCACCGGGCAGGGCGGTATGCCGGGGAGCTGTTTTTT | CASHRAGRYAGELFF
TRBJ2-1 | TRBV5-4 | NA | once | TGTGCCAGCAGCTTGGCCTCAGACTCCTACAATGAGCAGTTCTTC | CASSLASDSYNEQFF
TRBJ2-7 | TRBV20-1 | NA | few | TGCAGTGCTATGATTAGGGAGCCGGAGCAGTACTTC | CSAMIREPEQYF
TRBJ2-2 | TRBV6-5 | NA | few | TGTGCCAGCAGTGACTCTAGCGATTGGAGGGAGCTGTTTTTT | CASSDSSDWRELFF
TRBJ2-7 | TRBV12-3/TRBV12-4 | NA | NA | TGTGCCAGCAGCCACGTCACCTACGAGCAGTACTTC | CASSHVTYEQYF
TRBJ2-3 | TRBV7-7 | NA | few | TGTGCCAGCAGCCGGGGACCCGACTTACGCACAGATACGCAGTATTTT | CASSRGPDLRTDTQYF
TRBJ1-4 | TRBV20-1 | NA | many | TGCAGTGCCGGCCCGGCGGGGGCTGCTGAAAAACTGTTTTTT | CSAGPAGAAEKLFF
TRBJ2-2 | TRBV7-6 | NA | NA | TGTGCCAGCAGCTACAACAACCTGGGAATGAACACCGGGGAGCTGTTTTTT | CASSYNNLGMNTGELFF
TRBJ2-7 | TRBV11-1 | NA | few | TGTGCCCTACGGGACTGCCACTCAAATTCAACACTAACCTACGAGCAGTACTTC | CALRDCHSNSTLTYEQYF
TRBJ1-2 | TRBV3-1 | NA | many | TGTGCCAGCAGCCAAGACGGGAAAGGCTATGGCTACACCTTC | CASSQDGKGYGYTF
TRBJ1-5 | TRBV6-1 | TRBD1 | many | TGTGCCAGCAGCCGGACAGGGGGCCTGCGGCCCCAGCATTTT | CASSRTGGLRPQHF
TRBJ2-1 | TRBV2 | NA | many | TGTGCCAGCAGGGGGGTGACCGGTCAGAGCTCCTACAATGAGCAGTTCTTC | CASRGVTGQSSYNEQFF